Sequencing of this T cell receptor (beta chain) was carried out in a study of cytomegalovirus exposure and HLA in healthy donors (dated by TCRdb to about 2017). Notes on the research overall: In an earlier analysis of roughly 500 of the donors, 276 Gb of sequence data and 117 million unique TCR beta sequences from about 190 million T cells were reported. An early release that covered approximately 600 HLA-typed donors contained around 330 gigabases of sequencing data and roughly 84 million unique TCR sequences. Genome-wide SNP genotypes for about 55% of the roughly 670 donors were used in a later genetic analysis, which treated that subset as a discovery cohort. Rather than using new phenotypic data, the later analysis identified candidate immune exposures from TCR beta sequences and from how often those sequences occurred across donors. In a later analysis, previously published TCR beta repertoires from about 640 donors were re-analyzed and high-resolution HLA genotyping was added so that TCR occurrence patterns could be studied. The study profiled the T cell repertoires of hundreds of subjects by immunosequencing and related them to cytomegalovirus serostatus. Among roughly 400 genotyped donors of the cohort, an average of around 220,000 unique TCR beta nucleotide sequences was sequenced per donor, of which about 19% were non-productive. Because of strong linkage in the cohort, a handful of DR-DQ haplotypes were treated as single units for association and clustering. A separate validation cohort of about 110 different subjects was used in addition to the approximately 700-subject first cohort. The number of donors typed differed by locus, with roughly 629-640 for A, B, C, DRB1 and DQB1, roughly 520 for DQA1, 600 to 610 for DPA1, and roughly 450 for DPB1. The study was designed to test whether signatures of past pathogen exposure could be identified by cataloging public T cell receptors. All discovery cohort repertoires had been generated on a single sequencing platform. Alongside the repertoire data, information on donor age, sex, ethnicity and CMV serostatus was compiled. HLA typing included class I and class II loci at four-digit resolution. To predict cytomegalovirus infection status, the study brought together high-throughput TCR immunosequencing, statistical association of individual TCRs with disease status, and machine learning. Of the approximately 400 genotyped donors, roughly 85% fell in the genetic ancestry cluster associated with self-reported Caucasian donors. In an earlier analysis of 587 of the donors, high-throughput TCR beta sequencing was used to judge whether each TCR beta V gene segment behaved as functional or pseudogenic.

In regard to this clone: The antigen this receptor binds is unknown. One base away there is no much larger clone; base qualities are not given.

The cysteine opens and the phenylalanine closes a CDR3 of 14 amino acids. Of the read, only the CDR3 DNA is kept; its 42 bases are in frame from base 1. V is pruned by 8 bases and J by 4 bases, leaving 9 bases of the junction without a gene match. The germline V gene sets CDR1 to MNHNS and CDR2 to SASEGT. The library was made by the immunoSEQ multiplex PCR assay. The multiplex PCR relied on a mix of 60 forward primers for TCR Vbeta segments and 13 reverse primers for TCR Jbeta segments. Amplification of the CDR3 region of rearranged TCR beta genes was performed with a multiplex PCR assay on genomic DNA. The Illumina HiSeq System was used to sequence the amplified TCR beta libraries as 87-base-pair reads. As for how the authors treated the data: In a later analysis, some 80 million unique TCR beta chains were counted across the 666 repertoires, and around 10 million of these chains were shared by at least two donors. To remove PCR and sequencing errors, raw reads were error-corrected and collapsed into unique sequences using a nearest-neighbor algorithm that merged closely related sequences. To assign V, D and J gene segments, CDR3 sequences were aligned to IMGT reference sequences. Each retained sequence needed at least a six-nucleotide match to both a V gene segment and a J gene segment. A rearrangement counted as productive if the CDR3 had no stop codons and remained in frame with V and J, and every other rearrangement counted as non-productive. CDR3 was defined according to IMGT convention as the region running from the second conserved V-encoded cysteine to the conserved J-encoded phenylalanine. Sequences without an unambiguous match to a single V gene segment were excluded from the earlier analysis of a few hundred of the donors. An earlier analysis of over 450 of the donors classified V segments as functional when productive rearrangements were above 56.7% and as segregating when the standard deviation between donors was above 5%. A statistical classification framework was built for diagnosing cytomegalovirus status from the catalog of TCR beta chain sequences. A later analysis assigned V and J genes by comparing TCR nucleotide sequences with IMGT/GENE-DB human TR gene sequences. A later analysis assigned CDR3 sequences and most-parsimonious VDJ recombination scenarios with the TCRdist pipeline. In a later analysis, every TCR beta chain was defined by the combination of its CDR3 amino acid sequence and its V-gene family, and reads without a unique V-gene family were dropped. In a later analysis, fewer than 650 highly shared, low-generation-probability nucleotide sequences were removed to address suspected cross-contamination and a sequencing artifact. For each public chain, a later analysis derived a clonal expansion index from normalized ranks of inferred template counts within each repertoire. In a later analysis, generation probabilities were computed using a VDJ recombination model fitted to out-of-frame rearrangements, and the results were checked against IGoR. A later analysis scored TCR-TCR, TCR-HLA and TCR-CMV co-occurrence with hypergeometric tests, applying a repertoire-size bias correction to TCR pairs. False discovery rates were estimated in a later analysis by permuting HLA or CMV assignments 20 times. In a later analysis, co-occurring TCRs were grouped using DBSCAN, with TCRdist sequence similarity added in when clustering inside HLA-allele-positive subsets. Repertoires with fewer than 30,000 or more than 120,000 public chains, plus five repertoires with anomalous nucleotide sharing, were excluded from co-occurrence clustering. The clones in this table, taken by TCRdb from immuneACCESS, are in-frame only. Not every clone is retained; where verified, under half of the shortfall comes from an unresolved V gene, and the cause of the rest is unknown. V and J calls and clone size are as listed in that table; D and trimming were resolved from the DNA. The sample has about 160,000 clones on record, around 80% of them singletons. The ten biggest clones cover 5% to 7% of the sample.

What the study reported, not specific to this receptor: In this cohort, only TCR beta chains were sequenced, and detectable features were limited by the absence of alpha or paired-chain data. A total of roughly 160 TCR beta chains were listed by the study as associated with cytomegalovirus. V-gene and J-gene trimming of TCR beta chains was associated with a missense DCLRE1C variant in a later genetic analysis, and the association was replicated in an independent cohort. According to a later analysis, most CMV-associated TCR beta chains appeared to be HLA-restricted, and the HLA associations seemed to be driven largely by CMV exposure. A cluster of highly shared sequence variants was judged likely to be a technical artifact of the sequencing pipeline. Most TCR sequences were observed very rarely across donors, whereas some public TCRs were present in many individuals. A later analysis associated 15,000 to 20,000 TCR beta sequences with specific HLA alleles at a false discovery rate of 0.05. A later analysis reported that several top co-occurrence clusters appeared linked to parvovirus B19, influenza, CMV and Epstein-Barr virus. In vitro tests confirmed that a few of the cytomegalovirus-associated TCR beta chains recognize cytomegalovirus antigens. Compared with the approximately 710-donor mean, donors in an Asian-associated ancestry cluster had fewer N-insertions in productive TCRs, according to a later genetic analysis. Because counts were too low, about 15 rarely observed V segments, including chromosome 9 orphons, were left out of the earlier analysis of some 640 of the donors. Correlated functional status among segregating V segments might be attributable to linkage disequilibrium, but an unknown experimental factor could not be ruled out. Sequencing depth was assumed to be roughly uniform across donors in the presence/absence analyses, though that assumption may not hold. According to a later analysis, TCR association rates differed among HLA loci, with DRB1 alleles showing the most associated TCRs and HLA-C alleles showing the fewest. For the cohort, immune exposure information was limited to CMV serostatus. The authors suggested that the approach could potentially be extended to other disease states and immunological phenotypes. Because the 87-base-pair reads could not distinguish some IMGT-functional V segments, including TRBV6-2 and TRBV6-3, those segments were excluded. In both the original and validation cohorts, the classifier was reported to diagnose cytomegalovirus status with high specificity and sensitivity. Compared with equally common non-associated chains, HLA-associated TCR beta chains in a later analysis were more clonally expanded and had lower generation probabilities. When HLA alleles, especially DR and DQ, strongly co-occurred, TCR associations were difficult to assign to individual alleles. An earlier analysis of approximately 600 of the donors showed that most TCR beta V segments appeared in productive rearrangements either about 90% or about 30% of the time, which broadly matched IMGT annotations. A further reported finding was that TCR beta sequences accurately predicted the HLA-A and HLA-B alleles for most subjects in the first cohort. HLA typing was unavailable for some donors at each locus, so association tests used only the typed subset.

The cohort was made up of approximately 670 healthy bone marrow donors. All cohort members were sampled while nominally healthy, although unrecorded immune exposures were likely present. The donor tested CMV seropositive, placing the donor among the 290 or so seropositive members of the cohort. A peripheral blood sample was collected from each donor, and TCR beta sequencing was performed on peripheral blood mononuclear cells. The Qiagen DNeasy Blood Extraction Kit was used to extract genomic DNA from the blood cell samples. The source material was PBMCs. The V gene is TRBV6-1 and the J gene is TRBJ1-2, with 8 bases in between that match TRBD1. The TCR sequence derives from a man aged 45 to 65 in good health and CMV-seropositive. The CDR3 is CASGLGQVSYGYTF. The DNA reads TGTGCCAGCGGACTGGGACAGGTCAGCTATGGCTACACCTTC.